The rows below give T cell receptor beta chains drawn from one sample of a study of a mutant IDH1 vaccine in newly diagnosed glioma. Repertoires were generated with immunoSEQ multiplex PCR, while TCRdb's copy carries only in-frame clones and drops some. Among 75,000 to 85,000 clones listed, roughly 90% were seen once. Their antigens are not known. The sample was PBMCs, taken from a glioma patient whose treatment included an IDH1 peptide vaccine. The receptors shown here come from a woman between 45 and 60 years old with glioma. The CDR3 runs from the conserved cysteine through the conserved F or W. The D gene is left open where the match is weak. Some rows mark clone size as missing; the rest say once, few, many or name a class of expanded clone.

TRBJ2-1,11,TRBV20-1,NA,NA,TGCAGTGCCCTCCCCGACAATGAGCAGTTCTTC,CSALPDNEQFF
TRBJ1-5,15,TRBV2,NA,NA,TGTGCCAGCAGCGCGATCGGGGCCAGCAATCAGCCCCAGCATTTT,CASSAIGASNQPQHF
TRBJ1-2,14,TRBV7-2,NA,NA,TGTGCCAGCAGCTTGGTCAGCTCTAACTATGGCTACACCTTC,CASSLVSSNYGYTF
TRBJ2-5,15,TRBV10-3,TRBD1,NA,TGTGCCATCAGCGCTTGGACAGGGGACCAAGAGACCCAGTACTTC,CAISAWTGDQETQYF
TRBJ1-1,15,TRBV9,NA,NA,TGTGCCAGCAGCGAGGGACAACAGATAAACACTGAAGCTTTCTTT,CASSEGQQINTEAFF
TRBJ1-4,14,TRBV5-1,TRBD1,NA,TGCGCCAGCACGTCCGGGACAGCTTATGAAAAACTGTTTTTT,CASTSGTAYEKLFF
TRBJ1-5,14,TRBV28,NA,NA,TGTGCCAGCAGTTTAACAGGCCGGGATCAGCCCCAGCATTTT,CASSLTGRDQPQHF
TRBJ1-1,14,TRBV5-1,NA,NA,TGCGCCAGCAGCTTGGAGGGGGGAGGCACTGAAGCTTTCTTT,CASSLEGGGTEAFF
TRBJ2-1,16,TRBV5-6,TRBD2,NA,TGTGCCAGCAGCTGGGGTGCGGGAGGGCCTTACAATGAGCAGTTCTTC,CASSWGAGGPYNEQFF
TRBJ2-7,12,TRBV2,TRBD1,NA,TGTGCCAGCAGGGACAGGGCCTACGAGCAGTACTTC,CASRDRAYEQYF
TRBJ2-5,13,TRBV19,NA,once,TGTGCCAGTAGTATTAATTTGGGGGAGACCCAGTACTTC,CASSINLGETQYF
TRBJ2-7,16,TRBV7-6,NA,NA,TGTGCCAGCAGCCCCCTGGTCGGCTCTACCCCGCTAGAGCAGTACTTC,CASSPLVGSTPLEQYF
TRBJ1-4,15,TRBV5-1,NA,NA,TGCGCCAGCAGCTTGTCATCCCCTCATAATGAAAAACTGTTTTTT,CASSLSSPHNEKLFF
TRBJ2-1,13,TRBV28,NA,NA,TGTGCCAGCAAATGGAGCTCCTACAATGAGCAGTTCTTC,CASKWSSYNEQFF
TRBJ2-7,15,TRBV5-4,TRBD1,NA,TGTGCCAGCCACTCGGCGGCAGGGGGAAGCTACGAGCAGTACTTC,CASHSAAGGSYEQYF